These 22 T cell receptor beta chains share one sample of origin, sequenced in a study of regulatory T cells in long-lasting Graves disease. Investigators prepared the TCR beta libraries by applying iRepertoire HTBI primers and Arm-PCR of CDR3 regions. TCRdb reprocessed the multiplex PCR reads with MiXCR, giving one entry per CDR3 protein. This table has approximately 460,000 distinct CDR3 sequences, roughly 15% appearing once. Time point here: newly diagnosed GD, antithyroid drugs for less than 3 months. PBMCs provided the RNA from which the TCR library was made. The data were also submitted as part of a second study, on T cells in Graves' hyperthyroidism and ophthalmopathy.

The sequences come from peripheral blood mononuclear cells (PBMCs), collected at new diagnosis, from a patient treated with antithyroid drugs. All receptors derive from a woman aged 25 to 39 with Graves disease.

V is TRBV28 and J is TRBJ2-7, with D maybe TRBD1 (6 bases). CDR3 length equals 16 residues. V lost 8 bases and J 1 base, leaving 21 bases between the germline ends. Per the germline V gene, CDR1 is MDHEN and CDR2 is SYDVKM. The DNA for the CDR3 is TGTGCCAGCCGCACCTCTTGGGGTACAGGGTCCTACGAGCAGTACTTC. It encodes CASRTSWGTGSYEQYF.

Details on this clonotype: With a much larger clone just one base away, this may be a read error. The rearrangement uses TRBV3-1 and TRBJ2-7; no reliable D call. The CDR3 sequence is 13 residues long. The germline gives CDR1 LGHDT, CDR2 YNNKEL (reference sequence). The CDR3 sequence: CASSQDWFTERYF. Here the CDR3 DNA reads TGTGCCAGCAGCCAAGATTGGTTTACAGAGCGGTACTTC.

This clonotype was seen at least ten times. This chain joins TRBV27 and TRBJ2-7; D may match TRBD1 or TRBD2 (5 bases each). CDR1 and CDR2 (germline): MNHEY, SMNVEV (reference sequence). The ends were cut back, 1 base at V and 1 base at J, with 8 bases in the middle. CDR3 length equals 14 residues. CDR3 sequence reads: CASSLLGVSYEQYF. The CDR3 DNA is TGTGCCAGCAGTTTATTGGGGGTTTCCTACGAGCAGTACTTC.

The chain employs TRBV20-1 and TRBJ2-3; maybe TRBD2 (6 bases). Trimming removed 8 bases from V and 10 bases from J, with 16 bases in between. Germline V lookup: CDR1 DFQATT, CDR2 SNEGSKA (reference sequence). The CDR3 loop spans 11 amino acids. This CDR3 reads CSTLFRRAQYF. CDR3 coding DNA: TGCAGTACACTCTTCAGGAGGGCGCAGTATTTT.

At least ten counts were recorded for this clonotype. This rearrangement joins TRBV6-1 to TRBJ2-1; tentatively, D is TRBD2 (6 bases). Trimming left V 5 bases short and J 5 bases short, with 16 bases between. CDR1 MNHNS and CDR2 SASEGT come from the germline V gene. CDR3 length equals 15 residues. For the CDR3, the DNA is TGTGCCAGCAGTACCCCTCGGGGGAGGCACAATGAGCAGTTCTTC. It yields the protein CASSTPRGRHNEQFF.

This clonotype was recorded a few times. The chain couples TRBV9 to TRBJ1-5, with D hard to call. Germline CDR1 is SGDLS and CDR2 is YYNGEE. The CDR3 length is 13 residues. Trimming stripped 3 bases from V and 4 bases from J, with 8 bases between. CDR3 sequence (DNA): TGTGCCAGCAGCGGCGCCGTAAATCAGCCCCAGCATTTT. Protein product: CASSGAVNQPQHF.

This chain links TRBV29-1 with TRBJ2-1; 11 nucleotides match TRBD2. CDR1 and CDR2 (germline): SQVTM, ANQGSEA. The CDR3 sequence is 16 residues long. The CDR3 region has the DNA TGCAGTAAGACTAGCGGGGCCGGGGGCTCCTACAATGAGCAGTTCTTC. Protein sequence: CSKTSGAGGSYNEQFF.

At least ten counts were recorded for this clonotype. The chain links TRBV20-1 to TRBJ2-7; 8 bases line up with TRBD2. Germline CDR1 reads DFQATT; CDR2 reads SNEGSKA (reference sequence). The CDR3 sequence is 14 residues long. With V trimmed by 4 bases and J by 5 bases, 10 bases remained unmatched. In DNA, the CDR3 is TGCAGTGCTAACAGGCATAGCGGGAAGGACGAGCAGTACTTC. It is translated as CSANRHSGKDEQYF.

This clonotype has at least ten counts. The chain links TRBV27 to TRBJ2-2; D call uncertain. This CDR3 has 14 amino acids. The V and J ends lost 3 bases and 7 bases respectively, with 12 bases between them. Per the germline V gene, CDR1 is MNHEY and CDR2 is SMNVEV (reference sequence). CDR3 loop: CASSFGLGVGELFF. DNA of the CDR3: TGTGCCAGCAGTTTCGGGCTAGGAGTCGGGGAGCTGTTTTTT.

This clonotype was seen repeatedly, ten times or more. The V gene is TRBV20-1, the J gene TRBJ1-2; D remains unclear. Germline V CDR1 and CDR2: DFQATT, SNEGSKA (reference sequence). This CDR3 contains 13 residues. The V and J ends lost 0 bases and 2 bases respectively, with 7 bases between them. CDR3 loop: CSARDVRNYGYTF. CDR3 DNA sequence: TGCAGTGCTAGAGATGTTCGGAACTATGGCTACACCTTC.

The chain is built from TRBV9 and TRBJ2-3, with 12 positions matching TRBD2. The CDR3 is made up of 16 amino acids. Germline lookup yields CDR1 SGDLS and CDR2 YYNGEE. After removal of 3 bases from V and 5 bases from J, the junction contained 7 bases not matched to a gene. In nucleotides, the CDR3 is TGTGCCAGCAGCGGAAGGGCTAGCGGGAGGGGAGATACGCAGTATTTT. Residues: CASSGRASGRGDTQYF. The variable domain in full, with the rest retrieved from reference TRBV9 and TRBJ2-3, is DSGVTQTPKHLITATGQRVTLRCSPRSGDLSVYWYQQSLDQGLQFLIQYYNGEERAKGNILERFSAQQFPDLHSELNLSSLELGDSALYFCASSGRASGRGDTQYFGPGTRLTVL.

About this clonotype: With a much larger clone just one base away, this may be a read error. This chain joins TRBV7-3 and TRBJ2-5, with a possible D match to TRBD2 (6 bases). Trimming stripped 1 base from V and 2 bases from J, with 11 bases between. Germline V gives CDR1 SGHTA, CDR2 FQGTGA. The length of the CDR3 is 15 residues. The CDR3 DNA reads TGTGCCAGCAGCTTAATCGGCGGAGGGCAAGAGACCCAGTACTTC. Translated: CASSLIGGGQETQYF.

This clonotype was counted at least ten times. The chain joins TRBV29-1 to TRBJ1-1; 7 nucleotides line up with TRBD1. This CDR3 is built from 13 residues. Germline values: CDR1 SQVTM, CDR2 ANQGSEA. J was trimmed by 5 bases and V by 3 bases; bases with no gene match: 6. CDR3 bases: TGCAGCGTTGATGGAGGCAGGGGGACTGAAGCTTTCTTT. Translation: CSVDGGRGTEAFF.

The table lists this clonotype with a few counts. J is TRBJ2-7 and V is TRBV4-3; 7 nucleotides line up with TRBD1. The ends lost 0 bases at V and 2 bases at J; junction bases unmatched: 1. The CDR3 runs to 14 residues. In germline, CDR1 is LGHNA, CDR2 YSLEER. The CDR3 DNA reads TGCGCCAGCAGCCAAGATGGGACAGCCTACGAGCAGTACTTC. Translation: CASSQDGTAYEQYF.

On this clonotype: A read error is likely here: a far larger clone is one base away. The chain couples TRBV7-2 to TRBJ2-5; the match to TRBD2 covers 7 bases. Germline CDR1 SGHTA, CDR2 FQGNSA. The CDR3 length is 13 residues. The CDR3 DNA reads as TGTGCCAGCAGGGGCGGGAGCGGGGAGATCCAGTACTTC. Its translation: CASRGGSGEIQYF.

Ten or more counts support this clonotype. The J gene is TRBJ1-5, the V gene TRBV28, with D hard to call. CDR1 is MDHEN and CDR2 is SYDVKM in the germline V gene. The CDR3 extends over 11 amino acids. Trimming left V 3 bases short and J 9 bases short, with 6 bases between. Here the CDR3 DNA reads TGTGCCAGCAGTTTTCGGGGGCCCCAGCATTTT. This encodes CASSFRGPQHF.

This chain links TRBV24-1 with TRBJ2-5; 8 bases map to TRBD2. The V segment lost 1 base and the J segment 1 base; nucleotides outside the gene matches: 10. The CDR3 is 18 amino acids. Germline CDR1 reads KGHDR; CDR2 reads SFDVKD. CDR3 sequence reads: CATSDFTSGRTFQETQYF. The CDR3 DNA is TGTGCCACCAGTGATTTTACTAGCGGTAGAACCTTCCAAGAGACCCAGTACTTC.

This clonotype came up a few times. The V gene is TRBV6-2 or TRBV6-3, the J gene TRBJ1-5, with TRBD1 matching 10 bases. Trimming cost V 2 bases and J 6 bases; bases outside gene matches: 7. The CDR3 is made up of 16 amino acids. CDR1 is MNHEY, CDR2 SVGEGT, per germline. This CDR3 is CASSYGGQGSGQPQHF. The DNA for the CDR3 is TGTGCCAGCAGTTACGGGGGACAGGGGAGCGGTCAGCCCCAGCATTTT.

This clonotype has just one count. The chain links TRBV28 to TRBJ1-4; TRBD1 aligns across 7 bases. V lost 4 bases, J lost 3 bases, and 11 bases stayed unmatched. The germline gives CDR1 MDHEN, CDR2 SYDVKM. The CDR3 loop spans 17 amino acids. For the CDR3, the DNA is TGTGCCAGCAGTTCCCCCCGGGACAGACACCCTAATGAAAAACTGTTTTTT. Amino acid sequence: CASSSPRDRHPNEKLFF.

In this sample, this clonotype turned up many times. CDR3 in amino acids: CASSPPAGGPMYNEQFF. CDR3 DNA sequence: TGTGCCAGCTCACCACCGGCGGGAGGGCCAATGTACAATGAGCAGTTCTTC. This chain joins TRBV18 and TRBJ2-1, with 9 bases matching TRBD2. This CDR3 comprises 17 residues. The V and J ends lost 0 bases and 4 bases, in that order; junction bases with no gene match: 7. The germline V gene encodes CDR1 KGHSH and CDR2 LQKENI.

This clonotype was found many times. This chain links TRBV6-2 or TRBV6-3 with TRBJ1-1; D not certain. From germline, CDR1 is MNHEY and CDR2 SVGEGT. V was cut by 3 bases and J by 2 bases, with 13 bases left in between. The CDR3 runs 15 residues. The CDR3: CASSYGGRVNTEAFF. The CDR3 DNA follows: TGTGCCAGCAGTTATGGCGGAAGAGTAAACACTGAAGCTTTCTTT.

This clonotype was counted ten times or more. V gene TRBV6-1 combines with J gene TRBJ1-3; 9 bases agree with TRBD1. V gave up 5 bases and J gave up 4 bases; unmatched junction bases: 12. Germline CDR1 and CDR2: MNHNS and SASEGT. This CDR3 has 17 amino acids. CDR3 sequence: CASSPTGTGGAGNTIYF. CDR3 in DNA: TGTGCCAGCAGTCCGACTGGAACAGGGGGCGCAGGAAACACCATATATTTT.